This T cell receptor (beta chain) appears in the sequencing data of a study of blood T cell repertoires in COVID-19. This table comes from immunoSEQ multiplex PCR, and its TCRdb copy is limited to in-frame clones, with some not included. The sample carries under 250,000 clones, about 83% recorded once. Germline V CDR1 and CDR2: MNHEY, SVGAGI. Trimming took off 2 bases at V and 3 bases at J, with 11 bases between the two ends. The CDR3 spans 14 residues. V gene TRBV6-5 combines with J gene TRBJ2-7; weak D call: TRBD1 (6 bases). This TCR was recovered from a woman older than 75 with COVID-19, enrolled during active disease. Sequenced: peripheral blood. In nucleotides, the CDR3 is TGTGCCAGCAGTTACGGACAGCCGGGCTACGAGCAGTACTTC. It is translated as CASSYGQPGYEQYF.